This T cell receptor beta chain was documented in a study of blood T cell repertoires in COVID-19. Study information: The United States, Italy and Spain provided the acute and convalescent COVID-19 samples. Sources were T cells, B-cell-depleted T cells, or PBMCs; the material itself was cDNA or gDNA.

A few counts support this clone. The age range of participants was about 18 to 90 years, with residence in more than 20 US areas. Clinical history reported by participants formed the basis on which cohorts were assigned. Clones were read by immunoSEQ multiplex PCR, and TCRdb kept only the in-frame ones, dropping some. Here the sample spans around 180,000 clones, roughly three quarters being singletons. Trimming cost V 6 bases and J 6 bases, with 13 bases left between them. CDR1 SGHRS and CDR2 YFSETQ come from the germline V gene. This CDR3 has 14 amino acids. The receptor was derived from a woman in her 50s with acute COVID-19. The sample taken for sequencing was PBMCs or T cells enriched from blood (not recorded which). The V call is TRBV5-1, the J call TRBJ1-6; tentatively, D is TRBD1 (6 bases). The CDR3: CASNGQGPNSPLHF. CDR3 coding DNA: TGCGCCAGCAACGGGCAGGGGCCTAATTCACCCCTCCACTTT.